This TCR beta chain was sequenced for a study of beta chain features in type 1 diabetes. Isolated RNA was reverse transcribed in full, so expressed TCRB transcripts were sequenced. The assay was immunoSEQ multiplex PCR, and TCRdb's table has in-frame clones only and misses some. In the table there are 310,000 or so clones, roughly 9.6% of which are singletons. Sorting based on CD45RO/CCR7/CD25/CD127/CD95/CD27 separated CD4+ naive, central memory, regulatory and stem cell-like memory cells. In germline, CDR1 is SGHTA, CDR2 FQGTGA. CDR3 length: 14 residues. V was pared by 5 bases and J by 5 bases, with 5 bases of the junction left unmatched.

Sequencing input: naive CD4+ T cells from blood. This sequence joins TRBV7-3 and TRBJ2-2; TRBD2 agrees at 7 bases. This sequence was found in a woman younger than 45 in good health. This chain's CDR3 is CASSKSGGTGELFF. The DNA for the CDR3 is TGTGCCAGCAGCAAATCGGGGGGTACCGGGGAGCTGTTTTTT.